This T cell receptor beta chain appears in the sequencing data of a study of post-analysis software for immune sequencing data. Unique molecular identifiers were present in the TCR beta cDNA libraries. TCRdb redid the calling of the PCR reads with MiXCR, one entry per CDR3 protein. The sample has 450,000 to 700,000 distinct CDR3 sequences; 44% are singletons. Turning to this clonotype: As yet, its antigen is unknown.

General study results and limits: Relative to controls, patients had a handful of TRBV segments at higher frequency, with TRBV5-6, TRBV5-1 and TRBV20-1 among these. The F measure placed samples prepared in the same batch into strongly shared clusters.

CDR1 is MNHEY and CDR2 is SVGAGI in the germline V gene. The junction had 2 bases not matched to a gene; V was cut back by 2 bases and J by 3 bases. The CDR3 is 15 residues long. This receptor was identified in a girl between 10 and 17 years old with multiple sclerosis. Specimen: blood. This chain uses TRBV6-5 with TRBJ1-4; TRBD1 agrees at 8 bases. The DNA of the CDR3 is TGTGCCAGCAGTTACCCACAGGGGGCTAATGAAAAACTGTTTTTT. Protein product: CASSYPQGANEKLFF.